This is a list of T cell receptor beta chains from one sample in a study of blood T cell repertoires in COVID-19. The protocol was immunoSEQ multiplex PCR, while the TCRdb copy is restricted to in-frame clones and leaves out a portion. The table has over 120,000 clones, roughly 80% seen once. What was sequenced was peripheral blood. These receptor sequences come from a woman older than 75 with acute or convalescent COVID-19. The CDR3 runs from the conserved cysteine through the conserved F or W. The D gene is left open where the match is weak. A clone size is listed for some rows: how often the clone was seen (once, few, many), or a class if it is expanded.

D	V	J	size	DNA	CDR3
NA	TRBV13	TRBJ1-5	NA	TGTGCCAGCAGCTTAGGGGAGAGCAATCAGCCCCAGCATTTT	CASSLGESNQPQHF
NA	TRBV30	TRBJ1-1	NA	TGTGCCTGGAGTCCCCAGGGTAGCACTGAAGCTTTCTTT	CAWSPQGSTEAFF
TRBD1	TRBV5-4	TRBJ1-1	NA	TGTGCCAGCAGCATGGACAGGGGGCGGGTCACTGAAGCTTTCTTT	CASSMDRGRVTEAFF
TRBD1	TRBV29-1	TRBJ1-4	NA	TGCAGCGTGGCCGACAGGGTTGGTACTAATGAAAAACTGTTTTTT	CSVADRVGTNEKLFF
NA	TRBV6-6	TRBJ1-2	NA	TGTGCCAGCAGTTACTCCCTTGGGGCAGGGAGGTATGGCTACACCTTC	CASSYSLGAGRYGYTF
TRBD1	TRBV5-8	TRBJ1-4	once	TGTGCCAGCAGTTACTACAGGGGAACTACCCATGAAAAACTGTTTTTT	CASSYYRGTTHEKLFF
NA	TRBV5-4	TRBJ1-2	NA	TGTGCCAGTACGGCCCCTACAGAGCTCACTAACTATGGCTACACCTTC	CASTAPTELTNYGYTF
TRBD1	TRBV3-1/TRBV3-2	TRBJ1-1	few	TGTGCCAGCAGCCGACAGGGGTTGGAAGCTTTCTTT	CASSRQGLEAFF
TRBD1	TRBV27	TRBJ1-2	NA	TGTGCCAGCAGTTTAAGGGGGCCGAGCTATGGCTACACCTTC	CASSLRGPSYGYTF
NA	TRBV4-2	TRBJ1-1	NA	TGTGCCAGCAGAGGTAGGACTGAAGCTTTCTTT	CASRGRTEAFF
TRBD1	TRBV6-5	TRBJ1-6	NA	TGTGCCAGCAGAGGAGAGACAGGGTATTCACCCCTCCACTTT	CASRGETGYSPLHF
NA	TRBV7-2	TRBJ1-1	NA	TGTGCCAGCAAGCGGGCAGGGAACACTGAAGCTTTCTTT	CASKRAGNTEAFF
TRBD1	TRBV6-1	TRBJ2-1	few	TGTGCCAGCAGTGAAGAGGGGGCAGGGAGCTTCTACAATGAGCAGTTCTTC	CASSEEGAGSFYNEQFF
TRBD1	TRBV19	TRBJ1-4	NA	TGTGCCAGTAGTATCCCCATGGGGGACAGTGAAAAACTGTTTTTT	CASSIPMGDSEKLFF
TRBD1	TRBV7-2	TRBJ1-1	NA	TGTGCCAGCAGCTTACTAGGACAGGGCACTGAAGCTTTCTTT	CASSLLGQGTEAFF
TRBD1	TRBV4-2	TRBJ1-2	once	TGTGCCAGCAGCCAAGATCTGAGACAGGGGGATGGCTACACCTTC	CASSQDLRQGDGYTF
TRBD2	TRBV12-5	TRBJ2-5	NA	TGTGCTAGTATGGGGGGGGATCAAGAGACCCAGTACTTC	CASMGGDQETQYF
TRBD1	TRBV5-4	TRBJ1-4	few	TGTGCCAGCAGCGCGGACAGGGCGGGTGAAAAACTGTTTTTT	CASSADRAGEKLFF
TRBD2	TRBV18	TRBJ2-1	NA	TGTGCCAGCTCACCTAATGGACTAGCGGGTCCCAATGAGCAGTTCTTC	CASSPNGLAGPNEQFF
TRBD1	TRBV25-1	TRBJ1-6	NA	TGTGCCAGCAGTAAGACAGGGGAAATCTCCTATAATTCACCCCTCCACTTT	CASSKTGEISYNSPLHF
TRBD1	TRBV4-3	TRBJ1-1	NA	TGCGCCAGCAGCCAGGCAGGGACAGGGGGTACATACACTGAAGCTTTCTTT	CASSQAGTGGTYTEAFF
NA	TRBV6-5	TRBJ1-6	NA	TGTGCCAGCAGACCCCGGACTAGGGCACCCCTCCACTTT	CASRPRTRAPLHF
NA	TRBV19	TRBJ2-1	NA	TGTGCCAGTAGTCCCAGGGAAGGCTCCTACAATGAGCAGTTCTTC	CASSPREGSYNEQFF
TRBD1	TRBV19	TRBJ1-5	NA	TGTGCCAGTAGTCGCGGACAGGGTAGGGTTCAGCCCCAGCATTTT	CASSRGQGRVQPQHF
NA	TRBV12-5	TRBJ2-2	NA	TGTGCTAGTGGTTTGAACAAGGGACTTCGCGGGGAGCTGTTTTTT	CASGLNKGLRGELFF
NA	TRBV5-1	TRBJ1-1	NA	TGCGCCAGCAGCGAAGGGGCCTCTGAAGCTTTCTTT	CASSEGASEAFF
NA	TRBV6-5	TRBJ2-1	NA	TGTGCCAGCAGTTACCGCCGGGTAGGCAATGAGCAGTTCTTC	CASSYRRVGNEQFF
NA	TRBV12-3/TRBV12-4	TRBJ1-5	NA	TGTGCCAGCACCATACAGTCCAATCAGCCCCAGCATTTT	CASTIQSNQPQHF
NA	TRBV11-3	TRBJ1-1	NA	TGTGCCAGCAGCTCCGAGGGGGAATTGAACACTGAAGCTTTCTTT	CASSSEGELNTEAFF
TRBD1	TRBV4-1	TRBJ2-7	few	TGCGCCAGCAGCCAAGAACAGGGACAGTCGTACGAGCAGTACTTC	CASSQEQGQSYEQYF
NA	TRBV29-1	TRBJ2-5	NA	TGCAGCGTTGTGCGGAGGGGGCCCCAAGAGACCCAGTACTTC	CSVVRRGPQETQYF
TRBD1	TRBV30	TRBJ2-2	NA	TGTGCCTGGAGGCGCCAGGGGGCAGGGGAGCTGTTTTTT	CAWRRQGAGELFF
TRBD1	TRBV4-1	TRBJ2-4	once	TGCGCCAGCAGCCTGGGGGTAACAGGGGGCAACATTCAGTACTTC	CASSLGVTGGNIQYF
TRBD1	TRBV6-5	TRBJ1-2	NA	TGTGCCACCACAGGGGCCGCCTATGGCTACACCTTC	CATTGAAYGYTF
NA	TRBV5-6	TRBJ1-2	few	TGTGCCAGCAGCTTACCTAGACAGACTTATGGCTACACCTTC	CASSLPRQTYGYTF
TRBD2	TRBV20-1	TRBJ2-1	few	TGCAGTGCTAGTGAAAGACTAGCGGGGGTGGATGAGCAGTTCTTC	CSASERLAGVDEQFF
NA	TRBV30	TRBJ1-3	NA	TGTGCCTGGAGTGTACAATCTGGAAACACCATATATTTT	CAWSVQSGNTIYF
TRBD2	TRBV14	TRBJ2-1	NA	TGTGCCAGCAGCCAAGTTATTAGCGGGGGGTCCAGGGGCGAGCAGTTCTTC	CASSQVISGGSRGEQFF
NA	TRBV3-1/TRBV3-2	TRBJ2-7	NA	TGTGCCAGCAGCCAAAACCCCGGGTACTCCTACGAGCAGTACTTC	CASSQNPGYSYEQYF
TRBD1	TRBV5-1	TRBJ2-5	NA	TGCGCCAGCAGCTCAACAGGGGAAGAGACCCAGTACTTC	CASSSTGEETQYF
TRBD2	TRBV12-3/TRBV12-4	TRBJ2-1	NA	TGTGCCATCTCGCCGGGGGGGACTATACAGTTCTTC	CAISPGGTIQFF
TRBD2	TRBV4-1	TRBJ2-7	NA	TGCGCCAGCAGCCAAAGCGGGGGGGCTGTATTATCCTACGAGCAGTACTTC	CASSQSGGAVLSYEQYF
NA	TRBV7-8	TRBJ2-5	NA	TGTGCCAGCAGCTTAGTTATTACGCAGGGGGGAAAGACCCAGTACTTC	CASSLVITQGGKTQYF
NA	TRBV7-9	TRBJ2-3	NA	TGTGCCAGCAGCTTAGCGTCCTCCGATACGCAGTATTTT	CASSLASSDTQYF
TRBD1	TRBV11-2	TRBJ2-2	NA	TGTGCCAGCAGTTTAGAGGGGCAGGGGGCAATCACCGGGGAGCTGTTTTTT	CASSLEGQGAITGELFF
NA	TRBV10-3	TRBJ2-7	NA	TGTGCCATCAGTGATAACAGGGACGAGCAGTACTTC	CAISDNRDEQYF
NA	TRBV29-1	TRBJ1-1	NA	TGCAGCGTTGAAGTAATGGGCAGACTGAACACTGAAGCTTTCTTT	CSVEVMGRLNTEAFF
TRBD2	TRBV5-1	TRBJ2-3	NA	TGCGCCAGCAGCTCTAGCGGGGGTAGCACAGATACGCAGTATTTT	CASSSSGGSTDTQYF
NA	TRBV3-1/TRBV3-2	TRBJ1-2	NA	TGTGCCAGCAGCGAAAGAAGGGAGAGCTATGGCTACACCTTC	CASSERRESYGYTF
NA	TRBV10-3	TRBJ1-5	NA	TGTGCCATCAGTGACTCGCGGGGAGGGGAGCGACAGCCCCAGCATTTT	CAISDSRGGERQPQHF
NA	TRBV4-3	TRBJ2-1	NA	TGCGCCAGCAGCCAAGTGTATCAGTCCTACAATGAGCAGTTCTTC	CASSQVYQSYNEQFF
NA	TRBV27	TRBJ1-2	few	TGTGCCAGCACCCACACGCGGGGTATAGGTGGCTACACCTTC	CASTHTRGIGGYTF
TRBD2	TRBV19	TRBJ2-5	NA	TGTGCCAGTAGTATAGATCCTAGCGGGGGGGCCGGGGGGCCCCAGTACTTC	CASSIDPSGGAGGPQYF
TRBD1	TRBV28	TRBJ2-7	NA	TGTGCCAGCAGGACCTACAGGGGGCGTGGGTACGAGCAGTACTTC	CASRTYRGRGYEQYF
NA	TRBV3-1/TRBV3-2	TRBJ1-1	few	TGTGCCAGCAGCCTAAGAGGTAAAGGCCCGAACACTGAAGCTTTCTTT	CASSLRGKGPNTEAFF
NA	TRBV9	TRBJ2-1	NA	TGTGCCAGCAGCTCAGGGCTTAATGAGCAGTTCTTC	CASSSGLNEQFF